The present T cell receptor (beta chain) was sequenced within a study of radiation and T cells in renal cell carcinoma. About the research overall: Nephrectomy followed 15 Gy stereotactic body radiation by 4 weeks. Points from the study as a whole: Baseline intratumoral clonotype presence is unknown without pretreatment biopsies. Top tumor clonotypes rose in blood 2 weeks post-radiation, then contracted.

Time point in this sample: baseline pretreatment blood. Treatment specified: 15 Gy SBRT to primary tumor, nephrectomy 4 weeks later. The tumor was a clear cell renal cell carcinoma. The data were produced by immunoSEQ multiplex PCR, yet TCRdb's version contains in-frame clones alone and is incomplete. The profile shows about 150,000 clones, less than 90% of them singletons. On this clone itself: Its target is not known.

The source of this sequence is a woman in her 70s with renal cell carcinoma. The sample consisted of blood, taken from a patient whose treatment included radiotherapy and nephrectomy.

The CDR3 DNA follows: TGTGCCAGCAGTTCAGGAGCGGTTGGTGAACGCACTGAAGCTTTCTTT. Protein: CASSSGAVGERTEAFF. The V gene is TRBV27, the J gene TRBJ1-1; D is uncertain. The length of the CDR3 is 16 residues. Trimming removed 4 bases from V and 4 bases from J, with 19 bases in between. Germline values: CDR1 MNHEY, CDR2 SMNVEV (reference sequence).